These 2 T cell receptor beta chains were sequenced from one sample in a study of control samples from healthy donors and cancer patients. TCRdb's table, derived via immunoSEQ multiplex PCR, lists solely in-frame clones and lacks some. The data contain under 130,000 clones, roughly four fifths of them singletons. Sequenced: blood. Receptors originate from a woman in her 50s in good health.

The rearrangement joins TRBV7-2 to TRBJ2-1, with TRBD1 matching 8 bases. The V gene end was trimmed by 0 bases and the J gene end by 3 bases; junction bases not matched to a gene: 4. From germline, CDR1 is SGHTA and CDR2 FQGNSA. CDR3 length: 16 residues. CDR3 sequence reads: CASSLATGQVYNEQFF. In DNA form, the CDR3 reads TGTGCCAGCAGCTTAGCGACGGGACAGGTCTACAATGAGCAGTTCTTC.

This clone has only one observation. The chain couples TRBV3-1 (or the pseudogene TRBV3-2) to TRBJ1-5; D is ambiguous. This CDR3 is built from 14 residues. Trimming shortened V by 0 bases and J by 4 bases, and 7 bases separated the two germline ends. Germline CDR1 is LGHDT and CDR2 is YNNKEL (reference sequence). The CDR3 here is CASSQDSGNQPQHF. The CDR3 coding sequence is TGTGCCAGCAGCCAAGATTCGGGGAATCAGCCCCAGCATTTT.